Detailed here is one TCR beta chain. Its antigen remains undetermined. The record has no base qualities; no much larger clone is one base away. Its CDR3 holds 15 amino acids, cysteine through phenylalanine. Of all the DNA, just the CDR3 is kept, 45 bases in frame from base 1. The junction carries 13 bases between V and J, which are trimmed by 6 bases and 0 bases respectively. The germline V gene supplies CDR1 SGHTA and CDR2 FQGNSA. These data belong to a study of brain metastases from non-small cell lung cancer (dated by TCRdb to between 2018 and 2021). With regard to the full study: The immune microenvironment of paired resected primary tumors and brain metastases from non-small-cell lung cancer patients was profiled. The study at large found these results: Compared with the matched primary tumors, roughly two thirds of brain metastases appeared to show expanded T-cell clones. Paired brain metastases and primary tumors largely shared TCR repertoires, although T-cell densities in the metastases were sparse. T-cell infiltration was lower in brain metastases than in primary tumors (P < 0.001).

The library was built by means of the immunoSEQ multiplex PCR assay. T-cell receptor beta chain repertoire sequencing was carried out together with a 770-gene immune expression panel. Drawn from immuneACCESS, this table holds only the in-frame rearrangements with V and J called that TCRdb kept. Clones are partly lost; checked studies trace under half to an unresolved V gene and leave the rest unexplained. This sample comprises 700 or so clones, around 84% of them detected only once. Together, the top ten hold around 10% of the sample. A cohort of more than 30 patients with surgically resected non-small-cell lung cancer, for whom both primary tumor and brain metastasis specimens were available, was included. The tumor specimens consisted of archival formalin-fixed, paraffin-embedded tissues.

This receptor was identified in a donor over 35 with non-small cell lung cancer. Sequencing was done on a sample of primary lung tumor tissue. The intended sense of this specimen's cell subset or site label: primary lung tumor paired with brain metastasis. The chain is encoded by TRBV7-2 joined to TRBJ2-3, with the D gene not clear enough to name. The CDR3 here reads CASSSPATSTDTQYF. The nucleotide sequence is given as TGTGCCAGCAGTTCGCCGGCCACTAGCACAGATACGCAGTATTTT.